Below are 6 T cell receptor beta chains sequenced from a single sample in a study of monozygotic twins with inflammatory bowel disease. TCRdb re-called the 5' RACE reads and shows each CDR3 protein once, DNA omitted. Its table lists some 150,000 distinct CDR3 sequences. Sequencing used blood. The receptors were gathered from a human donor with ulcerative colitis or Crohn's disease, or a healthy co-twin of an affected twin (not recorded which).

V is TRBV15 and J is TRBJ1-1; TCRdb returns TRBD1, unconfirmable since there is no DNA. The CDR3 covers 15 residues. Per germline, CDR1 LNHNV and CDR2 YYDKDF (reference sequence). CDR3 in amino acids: CATSRDPPGDTEAFF.

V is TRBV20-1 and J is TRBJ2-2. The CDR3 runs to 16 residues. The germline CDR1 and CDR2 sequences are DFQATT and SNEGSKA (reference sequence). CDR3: CSARDWLSTNTGELFF.

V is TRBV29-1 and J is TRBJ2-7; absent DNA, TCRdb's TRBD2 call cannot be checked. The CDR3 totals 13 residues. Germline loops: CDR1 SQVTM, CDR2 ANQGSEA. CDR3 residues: CSVDGHPSYEQYF.

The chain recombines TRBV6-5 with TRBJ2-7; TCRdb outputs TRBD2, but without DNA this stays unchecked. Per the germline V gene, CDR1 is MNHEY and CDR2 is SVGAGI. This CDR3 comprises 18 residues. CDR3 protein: CASSYSNFATRRVGEQYF.

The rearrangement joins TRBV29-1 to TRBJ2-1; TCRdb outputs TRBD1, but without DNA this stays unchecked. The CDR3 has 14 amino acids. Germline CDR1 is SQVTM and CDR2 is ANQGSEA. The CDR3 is CSVGTGALGNEQFF.

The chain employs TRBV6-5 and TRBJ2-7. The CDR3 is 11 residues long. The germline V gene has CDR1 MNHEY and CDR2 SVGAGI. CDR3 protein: CASRVLDEQYF.